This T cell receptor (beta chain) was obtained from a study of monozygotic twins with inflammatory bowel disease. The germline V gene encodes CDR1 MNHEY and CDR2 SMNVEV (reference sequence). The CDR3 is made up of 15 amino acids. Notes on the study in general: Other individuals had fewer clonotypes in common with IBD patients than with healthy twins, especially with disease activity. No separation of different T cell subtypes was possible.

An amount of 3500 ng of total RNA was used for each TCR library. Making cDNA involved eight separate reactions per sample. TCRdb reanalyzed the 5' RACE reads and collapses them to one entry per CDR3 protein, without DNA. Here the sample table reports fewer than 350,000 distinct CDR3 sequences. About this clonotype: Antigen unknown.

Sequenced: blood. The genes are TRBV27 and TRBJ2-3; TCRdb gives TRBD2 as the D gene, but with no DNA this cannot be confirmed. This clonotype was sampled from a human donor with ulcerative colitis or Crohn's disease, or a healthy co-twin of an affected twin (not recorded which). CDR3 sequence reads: CASSSARLQGRRLYF.